This TCR beta chain was sequenced for a study of technical replicates of blood from a few donors. Sequenced by immunoSEQ multiplex PCR; TCRdb stores in-frame clones only, minus some. The sample carries 70,000 to 95,000 clones, approximately 97% recorded once. V was trimmed by 0 bases and J by 6 bases, leaving 17 bases between them. Germline CDR1 reads SGHNT; CDR2 reads YENEEA. The CDR3 is 16 residues long. The TCR was taken from a human donor in good health. Sequencing was carried out using T cells isolated from PBMCs. The V gene is TRBV11-3, the J gene TRBJ2-5; TRBD1 is a possible D gene (7 bases). The CDR3 protein is CASSLEVARGRQTQYF. The CDR3 bases are TGTGCCAGCAGCTTAGAAGTAGCCAGGGGGAGGCAGACCCAGTACTTC.